The sequence of this T cell receptor beta chain was determined in a study of blood T cell repertoires in COVID-19. Profiling relied on immunoSEQ multiplex PCR, and the TCRdb table lists in-frame clones only, not all of them. Here the sample spans more than 200,000 clones, around 86% being singletons. Germline V gene data show CDR1 as LNHDA and CDR2 as SQIVND (reference sequence). Trimming removed 0 bases at V and 7 bases at J, with 13 bases between. The CDR3 runs 15 residues. The sequence derives from a man in his fifties or sixties with COVID-19, enrolled during active disease. This chain links TRBV19 with TRBJ1-5, with a possible D match to TRBD1 (5 bases). Sample: peripheral blood. The CDR3 DNA is TGTGCCAGTAGTATAGATCAGGGTACGAGACAGCCCCAGCATTTT. Its protein product is CASSIDQGTRQPQHF.